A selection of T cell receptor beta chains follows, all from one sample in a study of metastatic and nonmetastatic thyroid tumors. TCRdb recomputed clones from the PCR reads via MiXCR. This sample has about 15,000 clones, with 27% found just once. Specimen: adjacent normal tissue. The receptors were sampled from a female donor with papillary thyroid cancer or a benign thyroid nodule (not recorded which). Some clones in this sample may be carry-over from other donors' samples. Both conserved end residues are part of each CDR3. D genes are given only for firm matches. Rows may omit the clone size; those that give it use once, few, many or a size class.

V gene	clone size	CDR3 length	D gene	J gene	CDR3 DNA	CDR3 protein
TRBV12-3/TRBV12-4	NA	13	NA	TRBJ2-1	TGTGCCAGCTCAACTAGCTCCTACAATGAGCAGTTCTTC	CASSTSSYNEQFF
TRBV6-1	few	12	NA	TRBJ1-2	TGTGCCATCTGGGGAACTAACTATGGCTACACCTTC	CAIWGTNYGYTF
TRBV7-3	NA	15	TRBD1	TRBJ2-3	TGTGCCAGCAGCTTAAGACAGGGGCTGGCAGATACGCAGTATTTT	CASSLRQGLADTQYF
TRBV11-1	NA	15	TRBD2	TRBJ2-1	TGTGCCAGCAGCCCCCCAAGTGGGAGGGACAATGAGCAGTTCTTC	CASSPPSGRDNEQFF
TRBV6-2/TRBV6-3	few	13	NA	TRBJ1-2	TGTGCCAGCAGTTACGGTGGGAACTATGGCTACACCTTC	CASSYGGNYGYTF
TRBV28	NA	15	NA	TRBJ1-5	TGTGCCGGCAAACCCCGGATGTTAGGCACTCAGCCCCAGCATTTT	CAGKPRMLGTQPQHF
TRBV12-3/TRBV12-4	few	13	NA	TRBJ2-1	TGTGCCAGCAGTTTTCCGGGGGATGATGAGCAGTTCTTC	CASSFPGDDEQFF
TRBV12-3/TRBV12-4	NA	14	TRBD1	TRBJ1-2	TGTGCCAGCAGTTTCGGAACGACAGGGTATGGCTACACCTTC	CASSFGTTGYGYTF
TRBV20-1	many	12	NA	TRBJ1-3	TGCAGTGCTAGATTCTCCGGAAACACCATATATTTT	CSARFSGNTIYF
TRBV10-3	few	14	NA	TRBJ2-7	TGTGCCATCGCCGAGGGGGGGTCCTCCTACGAGCAGTACTTC	CAIAEGGSSYEQYF
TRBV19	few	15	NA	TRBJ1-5	TGTGCCAGTTCCTGGAGCAGCTATAGCAATCAGCCCCAGCATTTT	CASSWSSYSNQPQHF
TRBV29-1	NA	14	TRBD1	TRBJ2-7	TGCAGCGTCCAAGCATCGGGACAGCCCTACGAGCAGTACTTC	CSVQASGQPYEQYF
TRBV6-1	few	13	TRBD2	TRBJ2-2	TGTGCCAGCAGTCGAGCGGGGGCCGGGGAGCTGTTTTTT	CASSRAGAGELFF
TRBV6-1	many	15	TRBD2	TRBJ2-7	TGTGCCAGCAGTCCTCAAACCAGCGGGAGTTACGAGCAGTACTTC	CASSPQTSGSYEQYF
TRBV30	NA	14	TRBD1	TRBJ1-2	TGTGCCCGGAAGCCTCGGGACAGGCAGGGTGGCTACACCTTC	CARKPRDRQGGYTF
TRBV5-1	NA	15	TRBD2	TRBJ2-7	TGCGCCAGCAGCCCGTGGGAGGGCCATAGAAACGAGCAGTACTTC	CASSPWEGHRNEQYF
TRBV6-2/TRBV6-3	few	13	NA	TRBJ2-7	TGTGCCAGCCTTCGGACTCCCGGGCGTGAGCAGTACTTC	CASLRTPGREQYF
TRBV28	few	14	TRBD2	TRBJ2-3	TGTGCCAGCAGTTTATCGGCTAGCGGTCCACGCCCGTATTTT	CASSLSASGPRPYF
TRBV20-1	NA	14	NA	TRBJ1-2	TGCAGTGCGAGAGGCCGAATTAATATCGATGGCTACACCTTC	CSARGRINIDGYTF
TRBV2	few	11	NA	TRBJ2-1	TGTGCCAGCAGTCAACAGGTTGAGCAGTTCTTC	CASSQQVEQFF
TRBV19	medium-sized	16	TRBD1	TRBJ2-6	TGTGCCAGTATTCGGACAGGAGACTCTGGGGCCAACGTCCTGACTTTC	CASIRTGDSGANVLTF
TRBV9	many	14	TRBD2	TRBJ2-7	TGTGCCAGCAGCGTAACTAGCGGAACCTACGAGCAGTACTTC	CASSVTSGTYEQYF
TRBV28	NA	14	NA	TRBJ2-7	TGTGCCAGCAGCCGGGCGGGTGATTCCTACGAGCAGTACTTC	CASSRAGDSYEQYF
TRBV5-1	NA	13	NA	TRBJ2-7	TGCGCCAGCAGCGTCGGACCCCCCGCCGAGCAGTACTTC	CASSVGPPAEQYF
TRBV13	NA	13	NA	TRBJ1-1	TGTGCCAGCAGCCTCATACAGGGACCTGAAGCTTTCTTT	CASSLIQGPEAFF
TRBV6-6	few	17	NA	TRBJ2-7	TGTGCCAGCAGTTACACAACCAGTAGACAGGAAACCTACGAGCAGTACTTC	CASSYTTSRQETYEQYF
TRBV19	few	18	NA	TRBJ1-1	TGTGCCAGTAGTATCGAAGGGGGGACAATGGGCCGGAACACTGAAGCTTTCTTT	CASSIEGGTMGRNTEAFF
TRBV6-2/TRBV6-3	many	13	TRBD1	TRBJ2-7	TGTGCCAGCAGTTTTGGGACAGGGTCCGAGCAGTACTTC	CASSFGTGSEQYF
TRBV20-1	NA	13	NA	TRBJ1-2	TGCAGTGCCCTGAAAGGGGGTAACTATGGCTACACCTTC	CSALKGGNYGYTF
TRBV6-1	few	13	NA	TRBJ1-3	TGTGCCAGCACAAAGCACTCTGGAAACACCATATATTTT	CASTKHSGNTIYF
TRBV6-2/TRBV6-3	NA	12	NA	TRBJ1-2	TGTGCCAGCAGTAACGGTCACTATGGCTACACCTTC	CASSNGHYGYTF
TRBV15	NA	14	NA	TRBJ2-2	TGTGCCACCAGCGGAGCTAGAGGCACCGGGGAGCTGTTTTTT	CATSGARGTGELFF